The 10 T cell receptor beta chains listed next were all sequenced from one sample in a study of blood T cell repertoires in COVID-19. Using immunoSEQ multiplex PCR, the repertoire was profiled, and TCRdb retains in-frame clones only, with some absent. The sample comprises 150,000 to 200,000 clones, around nine tenths of which are singletons, and roughly an eighth rests with the top ten. The sample was peripheral blood. The receptor source for this set is a woman in her seventies with COVID-19, enrolled during active disease.

The V gene is TRBV20-1, the J gene TRBJ2-3, with 10 bases lining up with TRBD2. Germline CDR1 DFQATT, CDR2 SNEGSKA (reference sequence). The CDR3 totals 16 residues. Trimming at V came to 3 bases and at J to 6 bases, leaving 12 bases not matched to a gene. CDR3 sequence: CSASVFRLAGSDTQYF. As DNA, the CDR3 is TGCAGTGCTAGTGTTTTCCGACTAGCGGGTTCTGATACGCAGTATTTT.

The chain employs TRBV7-2 and TRBJ2-7, with 10 bases that match TRBD1. Unmatched junction bases numbered 2, after V lost 3 bases and J lost 3 bases. The CDR3 extends over 14 amino acids. The germline V gene has CDR1 SGHTA and CDR2 FQGNSA. This CDR3 reads CASSFGQGVYEQYF. The DNA of the CDR3 is TGTGCCAGCAGCTTCGGACAGGGGGTCTACGAGCAGTACTTC. Variable domain in full (rest from reference TRBV7-2 and TRBJ2-7): GAGVSQSPSNKVTEKGKDVELRCDPISGHTALYWYRQSLGQGLEFLIYFQGNSAPDKSGLPSDRFSAERTGGSVSTLTIQRTQQEDSAVYLCASSFGQGVYEQYFGPGTRLTVT.

This clone occurred a few times. This chain joins TRBV11-3 and TRBJ1-6, with D possibly being TRBD1 (6 bases). Germline V lookup: CDR1 SGHNT, CDR2 YENEEA. There are 17 residues in the CDR3. With 1 base removed from V and 0 bases from J, the gap between germline ends came to 10 bases. CDR3 in DNA: TGTGCCAGCAGCTTAGGGGACATAAGCTCCTATAATTCACCCCTCCACTTT. Translated, it gives CASSLGDISSYNSPLHF.

This clone has just one count. This chain connects TRBV6-5 to TRBJ2-1; TRBD2 agrees at 10 bases. The V gene's germline CDR1 is MNHEY and CDR2 SVGAGI. The V segment lost 7 bases and the J segment 5 bases; nucleotides outside the gene matches: 8. The length of the CDR3 is 15 residues. The CDR3 here is CASNTAAGGNNEQFF. For the CDR3, the DNA is TGTGCCAGCAACACAGCAGCGGGAGGGAACAATGAGCAGTTCTTC.

The rearrangement joins TRBV10-3 to TRBJ1-1; D gene unclear. Germline V gene sequence: CDR1 ENHRY, CDR2 SYGVKD. V was cut by 0 bases and J by 6 bases, with 8 bases left in between. This CDR3 is built from 13 residues. The CDR3 nucleotides read TGTGCCATCAGTGAGTCGGCGGATTCTGAAGCTTTCTTT. Translating it yields CAISESADSEAFF.

V usage is TRBV11-1 and J usage is TRBJ2-2, with 11 bases that match TRBD2. The length of the CDR3 is 15 residues. Germline V gene data show CDR1 as SGHAT and CDR2 as FQDESV (reference sequence). J gave up 5 bases and V 4 bases, and 3 bases lay outside the gene matches. CDR3 coding DNA: TGTGCCAGCAGCTCACTAGCGGGAGTTACCGGGGAGCTGTTTTTT. It yields the protein CASSSLAGVTGELFF.

This clone was seen just once. This chain connects TRBV30 to TRBJ2-7, with D maybe TRBD2 (5 bases). The germline V gene has CDR1 GTSNPN and CDR2 SVGIG (reference sequence). This CDR3 comprises 13 residues. V was trimmed by 3 bases and J by 3 bases, leaving 12 bases between them. Here the CDR3 DNA reads TGTGCCTGGAGGCGAGAGGGCGGCTACGAGCAGTACTTC. It encodes CAWRREGGYEQYF.

The V and J genes are TRBV18 and TRBJ2-7; TRBD1 might be the D (6 bases). The CDR3 spans 15 residues. Germline lookup yields CDR1 KGHSH and CDR2 LQKENI. V shed 3 bases and J shed 1 base, with 13 bases lying between them. CDR3 residues: CASSPNRVGSYEQYF. The CDR3 DNA sequence: TGTGCCAGCTCACCGAACAGGGTAGGGTCCTACGAGCAGTACTTC.

The chain links TRBV28 to TRBJ1-2; 8 nucleotides line up with TRBD1. Germline V gene sequence: CDR1 MDHEN, CDR2 SYDVKM. After removal of 2 bases from V and 8 bases from J, the junction contained 13 bases not matched to a gene. CDR3 length: 16 amino acids. The CDR3 DNA sequence: TGTGCCAGCAGTTTACTGACAGGGGCGGGTTCAGAGGGCTACACCTTC. It codes for CASSLLTGAGSEGYTF.

The chain employs TRBV11-2 and TRBJ2-7, with D possibly matching TRBD1 (7 bases). This CDR3 region has 16 residues. Trimming removed 0 bases at V and 3 bases at J, with 15 bases between. CDR1 is SGHAT and CDR2 is FQNNGV in the germline V gene. The CDR3, as DNA: TGTGCCAGCAGCTTAGAAGGCCCAGGGGGGTTCTACGAGCAGTACTTC. Translated, it gives CASSLEGPGGFYEQYF.